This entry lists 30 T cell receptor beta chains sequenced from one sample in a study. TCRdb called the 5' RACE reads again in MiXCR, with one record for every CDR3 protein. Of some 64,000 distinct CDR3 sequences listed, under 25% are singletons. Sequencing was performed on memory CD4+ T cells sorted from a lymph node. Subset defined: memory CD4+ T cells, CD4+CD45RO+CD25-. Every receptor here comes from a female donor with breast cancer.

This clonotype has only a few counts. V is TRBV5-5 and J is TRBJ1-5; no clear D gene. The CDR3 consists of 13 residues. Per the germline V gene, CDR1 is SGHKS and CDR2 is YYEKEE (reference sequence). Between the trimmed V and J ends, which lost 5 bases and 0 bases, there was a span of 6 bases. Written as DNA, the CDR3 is TGTGCCAGCAGTCTCTATAGCAATCAGCCCCAGCATTTT. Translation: CASSLYSNQPQHF.

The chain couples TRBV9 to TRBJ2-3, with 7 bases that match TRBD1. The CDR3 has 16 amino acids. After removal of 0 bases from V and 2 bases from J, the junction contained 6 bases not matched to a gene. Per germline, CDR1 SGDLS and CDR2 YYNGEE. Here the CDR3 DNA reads TGTGCCAGCAGCGTAGCTTGGGACAGCAACACAGATACGCAGTATTTT. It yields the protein CASSVAWDSNTDTQYF. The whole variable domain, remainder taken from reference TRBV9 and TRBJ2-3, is DSGVTQTPKHLITATGQRVTLRCSPRSGDLSVYWYQQSLDQGLQFLIQYYNGEERAKGNILERFSAQQFPDLHSELNLSSLELGDSALYFCASSVAWDSNTDTQYFGPGTRLTVL.

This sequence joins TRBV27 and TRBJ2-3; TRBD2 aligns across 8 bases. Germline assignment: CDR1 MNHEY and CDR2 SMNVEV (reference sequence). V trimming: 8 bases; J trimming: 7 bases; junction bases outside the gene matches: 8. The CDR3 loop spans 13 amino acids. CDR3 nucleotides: TGTGCCAGCGGGACGGGCGGGAGGTATACGCAGTATTTT. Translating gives CASGTGGRYTQYF.

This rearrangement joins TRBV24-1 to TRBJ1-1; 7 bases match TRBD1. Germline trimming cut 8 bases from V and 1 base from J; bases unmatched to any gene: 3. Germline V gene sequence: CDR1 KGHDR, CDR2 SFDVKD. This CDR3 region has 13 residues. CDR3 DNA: TGTGCCACCACAGGGACAGCGAACACTGAAGCTTTCTTT. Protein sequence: CATTGTANTEAFF.

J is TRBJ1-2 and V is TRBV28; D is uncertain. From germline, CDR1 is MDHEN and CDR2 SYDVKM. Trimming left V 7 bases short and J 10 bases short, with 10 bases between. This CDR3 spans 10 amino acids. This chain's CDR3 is CASKEEDYTF. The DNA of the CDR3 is TGTGCCAGCAAAGAGGAGGACTACACCTTC.

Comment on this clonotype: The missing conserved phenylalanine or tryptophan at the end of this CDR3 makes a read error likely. CDR3 loop: CSVDYYGYTS. DNA for the CDR3: TGCAGCGTTGACTACTATGGCTACACCTCC. The chain employs TRBV29-1 and TRBJ1-2; D is ambiguous. CDR1 SQVTM and CDR2 ANQGSEA come from the germline V gene. V lost 3 bases and J lost 3, with 2 bases in between. The length of the CDR3 is 10 residues.

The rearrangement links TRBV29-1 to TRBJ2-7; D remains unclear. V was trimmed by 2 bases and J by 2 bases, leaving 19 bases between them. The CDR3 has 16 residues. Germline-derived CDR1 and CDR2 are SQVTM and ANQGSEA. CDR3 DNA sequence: TGCAGCGTTGAAATGCCGAAGGGATACCCCGCCTACGAGCAGTACTTC. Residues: CSVEMPKGYPAYEQYF.

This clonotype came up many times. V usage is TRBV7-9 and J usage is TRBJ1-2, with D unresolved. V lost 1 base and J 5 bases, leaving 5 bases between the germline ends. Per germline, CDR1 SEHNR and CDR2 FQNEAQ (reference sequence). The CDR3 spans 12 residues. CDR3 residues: CASSLEGYGYTF. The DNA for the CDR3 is TGTGCCAGCAGCTTAGAAGGGTATGGCTACACCTTC.

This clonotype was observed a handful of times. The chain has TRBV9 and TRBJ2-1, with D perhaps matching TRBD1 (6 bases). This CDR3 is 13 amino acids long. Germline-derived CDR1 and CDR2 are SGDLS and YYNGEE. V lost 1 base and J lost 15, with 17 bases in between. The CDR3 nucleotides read TGTGCCAGCAGCGTAATGAGAGGGGGATCGCTGTTCTTC. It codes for CASSVMRGGSLFF.

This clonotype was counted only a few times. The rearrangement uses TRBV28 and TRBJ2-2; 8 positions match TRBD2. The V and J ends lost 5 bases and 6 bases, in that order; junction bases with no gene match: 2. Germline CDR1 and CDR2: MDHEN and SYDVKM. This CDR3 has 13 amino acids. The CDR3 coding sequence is TGTGCCAGCAGTCAGGGACTAGCCGGGGAGCTGTTTTTT. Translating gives CASSQGLAGELFF.

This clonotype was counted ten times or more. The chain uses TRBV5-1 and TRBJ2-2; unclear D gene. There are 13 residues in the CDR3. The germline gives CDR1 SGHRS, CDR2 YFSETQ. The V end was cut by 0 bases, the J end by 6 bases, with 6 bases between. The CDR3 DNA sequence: TGCGCCAGCAGCTTGGGGCACGCCGGGGAGCTGTTTTTT. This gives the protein CASSLGHAGELFF.

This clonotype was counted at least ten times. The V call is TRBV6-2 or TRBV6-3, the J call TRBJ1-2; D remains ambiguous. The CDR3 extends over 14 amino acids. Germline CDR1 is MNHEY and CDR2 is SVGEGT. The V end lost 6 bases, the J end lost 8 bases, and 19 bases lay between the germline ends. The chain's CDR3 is CASRGVVQDQGYTF. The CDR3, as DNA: TGTGCCAGCAGGGGCGTCGTGCAGGACCAAGGCTACACCTTC.

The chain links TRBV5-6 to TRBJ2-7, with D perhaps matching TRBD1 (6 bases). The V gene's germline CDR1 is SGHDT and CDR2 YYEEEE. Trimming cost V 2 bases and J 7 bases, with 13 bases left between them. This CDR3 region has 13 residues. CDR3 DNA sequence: TGTGCCAGCAGCTTTGACGTTGACAGGGAGCAGTACTTC. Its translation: CASSFDVDREQYF.

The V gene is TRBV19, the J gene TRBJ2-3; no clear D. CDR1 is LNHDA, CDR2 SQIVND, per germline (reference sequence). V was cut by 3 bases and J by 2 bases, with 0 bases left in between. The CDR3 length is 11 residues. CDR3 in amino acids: CASSITDTQYF. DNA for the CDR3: TGTGCCAGTAGTATCACAGATACGCAGTATTTT.

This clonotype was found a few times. The CDR3 nucleotides are TGTGCCAGCAGCCGCCAGTTGGAGGTCTCCGGGGAGCTGTTTTTT. Its translation: CASSRQLEVSGELFF. J is TRBJ2-2 and V is TRBV12-3 or TRBV12-4; perhaps TRBD2 as D (5 bases). The V and J ends lost 6 bases and 6 bases respectively, with 17 bases between them. This CDR3 spans 15 amino acids.

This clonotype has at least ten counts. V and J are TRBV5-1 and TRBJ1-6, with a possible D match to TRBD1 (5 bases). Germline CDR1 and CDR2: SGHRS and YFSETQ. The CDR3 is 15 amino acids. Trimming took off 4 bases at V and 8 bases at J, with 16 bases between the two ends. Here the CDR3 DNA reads TGCGCCAGCAGCGGGCCTTCAGGGAATGATTCACCCCTCCACTTT. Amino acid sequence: CASSGPSGNDSPLHF.

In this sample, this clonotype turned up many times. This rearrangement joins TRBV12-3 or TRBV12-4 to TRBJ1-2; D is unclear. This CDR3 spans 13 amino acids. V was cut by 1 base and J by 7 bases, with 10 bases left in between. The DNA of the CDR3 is TGTGCCAGCAGTTTAGGGCGAGGTTCTGGCTACACCTTC. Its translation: CASSLGRGSGYTF.

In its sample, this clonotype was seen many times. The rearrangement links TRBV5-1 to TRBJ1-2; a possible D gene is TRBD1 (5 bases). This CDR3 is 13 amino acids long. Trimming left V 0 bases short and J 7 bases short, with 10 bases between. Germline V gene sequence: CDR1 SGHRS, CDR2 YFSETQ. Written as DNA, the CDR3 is TGCGCCAGCAGCTTGGAAGGGGTTACTGGCTACACCTTC. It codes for CASSLEGVTGYTF.

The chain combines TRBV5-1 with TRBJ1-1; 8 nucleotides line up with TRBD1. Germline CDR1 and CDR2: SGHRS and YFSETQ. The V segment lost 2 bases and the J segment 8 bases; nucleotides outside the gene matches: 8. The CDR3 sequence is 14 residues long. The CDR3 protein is CASSFSGRTGEAFF. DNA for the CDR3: TGCGCCAGCAGCTTTTCGGGCCGGACAGGGGAAGCTTTCTTT.

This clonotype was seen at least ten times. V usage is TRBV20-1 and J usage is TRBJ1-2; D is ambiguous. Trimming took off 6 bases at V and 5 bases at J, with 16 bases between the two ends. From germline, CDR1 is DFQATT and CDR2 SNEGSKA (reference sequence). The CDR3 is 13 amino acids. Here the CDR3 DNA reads TGCAGTGCCCCTCGATGGGGAGATTATGGCTACACCTTC. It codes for CSAPRWGDYGYTF.

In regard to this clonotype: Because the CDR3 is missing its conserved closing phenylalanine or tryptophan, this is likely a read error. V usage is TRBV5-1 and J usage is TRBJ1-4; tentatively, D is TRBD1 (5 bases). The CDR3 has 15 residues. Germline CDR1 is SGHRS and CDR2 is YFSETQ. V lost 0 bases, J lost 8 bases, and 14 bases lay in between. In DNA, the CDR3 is TGCGCCAGCAGCTTGGTGGGACGTCGAGAAGAAAAACTGTTTTGT. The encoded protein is CASSLVGRREEKLFC.

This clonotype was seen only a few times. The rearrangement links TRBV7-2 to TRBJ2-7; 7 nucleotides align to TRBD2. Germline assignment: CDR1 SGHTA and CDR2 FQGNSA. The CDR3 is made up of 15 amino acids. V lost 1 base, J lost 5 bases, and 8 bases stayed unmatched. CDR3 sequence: CASSLGGREMDEQYF. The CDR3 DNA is TGTGCCAGCAGCTTAGGTGGGCGGGAGATGGACGAGCAGTACTTC.

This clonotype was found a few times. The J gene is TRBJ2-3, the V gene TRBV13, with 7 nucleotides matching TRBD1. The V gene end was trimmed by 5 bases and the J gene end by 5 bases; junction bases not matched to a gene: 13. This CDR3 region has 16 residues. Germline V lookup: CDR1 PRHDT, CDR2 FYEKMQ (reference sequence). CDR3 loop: CASSQKTGVKVDTQYF. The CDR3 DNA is TGTGCCAGCAGCCAAAAAACAGGGGTTAAAGTAGATACGCAGTATTTT. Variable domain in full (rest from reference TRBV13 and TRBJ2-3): AAGVIQSPRHLIKEKRETATLKCYPIPRHDTVYWYQQGPGQDPQFLISFYEKMQSDKGSIPDRFSAQQFSDYHSELNMSSLELGDSALYFCASSQKTGVKVDTQYFGPGTRLTVL.

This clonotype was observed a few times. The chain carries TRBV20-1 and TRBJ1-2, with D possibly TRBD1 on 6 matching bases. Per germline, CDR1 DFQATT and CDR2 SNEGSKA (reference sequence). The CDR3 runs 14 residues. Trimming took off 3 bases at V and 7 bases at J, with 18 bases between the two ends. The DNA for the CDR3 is TGCAGTGCTAGCGTGGGGGGCCCAGGAGCTGGCTACACCTTC. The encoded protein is CSASVGGPGAGYTF.

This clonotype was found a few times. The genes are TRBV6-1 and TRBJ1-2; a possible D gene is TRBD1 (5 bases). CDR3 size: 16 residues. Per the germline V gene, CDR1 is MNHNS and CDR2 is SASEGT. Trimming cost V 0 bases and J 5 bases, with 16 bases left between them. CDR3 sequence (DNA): TGTGCCAGCAGTGAAGCGCTTTCTCAGGGAGGGTATGGCTACACCTTC. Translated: CASSEALSQGGYGYTF.

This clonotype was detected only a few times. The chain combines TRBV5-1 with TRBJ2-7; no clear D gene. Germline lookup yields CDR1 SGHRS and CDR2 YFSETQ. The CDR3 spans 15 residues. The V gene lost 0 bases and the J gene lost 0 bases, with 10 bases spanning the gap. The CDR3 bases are TGCGCCAGCAGCTTGGAGGGCTCCGGCTCCTACGAGCAGTACTTC. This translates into CASSLEGSGSYEQYF.

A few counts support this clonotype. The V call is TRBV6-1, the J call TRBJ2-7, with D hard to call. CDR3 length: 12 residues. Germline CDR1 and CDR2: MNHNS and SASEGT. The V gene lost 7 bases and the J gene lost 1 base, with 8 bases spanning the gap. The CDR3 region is CASKGISYEQYF. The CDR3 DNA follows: TGTGCCAGCAAGGGCATTTCCTACGAGCAGTACTTC.

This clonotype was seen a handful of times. This CDR3 reads CASSFGGANVLTF. The CDR3 nucleotides read TGCGCCAGCAGTTTTGGCGGGGCCAACGTCCTGACTTTC. This chain joins TRBV5-1 and TRBJ2-6, with no clear D. Looked up from germline, CDR1 is SGHRS and CDR2 is YFSETQ. The CDR3 runs to 13 residues. Trimming took 5 bases from V and 4 from J, leaving 7 bases between them.

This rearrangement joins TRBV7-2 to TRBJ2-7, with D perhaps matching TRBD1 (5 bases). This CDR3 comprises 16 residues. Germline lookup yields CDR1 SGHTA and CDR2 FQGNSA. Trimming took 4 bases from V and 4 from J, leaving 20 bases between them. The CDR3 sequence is CASSSTGQGSSYEQYF. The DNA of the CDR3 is TGTGCCAGCAGCTCCACCGGACAAGGCTCTTCATACGAGCAGTACTTC.

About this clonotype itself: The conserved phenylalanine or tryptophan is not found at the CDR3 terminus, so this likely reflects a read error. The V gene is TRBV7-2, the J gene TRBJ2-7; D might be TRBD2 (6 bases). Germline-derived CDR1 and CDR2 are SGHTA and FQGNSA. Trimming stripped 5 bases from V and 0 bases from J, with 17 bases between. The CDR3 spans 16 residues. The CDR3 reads CASSLNRRGSSYEQYL. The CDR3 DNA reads TGTGCCAGCAGCCTCAACCGACGGGGGAGCTCCTACGAGCAGTACCTC.